This T cell receptor (beta chain) came from a study of blood T cell repertoires in COVID-19. Overall study context: Sources were T cells, B-cell-depleted T cells, or PBMCs; the material itself was cDNA or gDNA.

The ends lost 2 bases at V and 6 bases at J; junction bases unmatched: 6. CDR1 is ENHRY, CDR2 SYGVKD, per germline. The CDR3 runs 15 residues. Original data processing: For nucleated cells, counts were estimated from reference gene primer amplification. The method was immunoSEQ multiplex PCR; TCRdb's version includes in-frame clones alone and lacks a portion of them. The V and J calls and clone size come from that table; D and trimming were worked out from the DNA. The sample records 45,000 or so clones, about nine tenths being singletons. The TCR originated in a woman older than 75 in a cohort sampled during active or convalescent COVID-19. The chain combines TRBV10-3 with TRBJ2-1, with 8 bases identical to TRBD2. The specimen was peripheral blood. CDR3 sequence reads: CAISESRGGSNEQFF. The CDR3 DNA reads as TGTGCCATCAGTGAGAGCCGGGGGGGGTCCAATGAGCAGTTCTTC.